The entry below gives a single T cell receptor beta chain sequence along with its context. The antigen is undetermined. Measured with immunoSEQ multiplex PCR; TCRdb has only the in-frame clones, and not every one. Of around 2,000,000 clones listed, over 85% were seen once; the top ten hold around 1%. The data were obtained in a study of shared clonotypes between healthy human individuals. Whole-study context: For every donor, three CD4 naive, three CD4 memory, two CD8 naive and one CD8 memory plates were used. General study findings and limits: The sharing of roughly 5% of naive CD4 clonotypes was seen across a handful of donors. Generation of non-shared clonotypes was less probable than generation of clonotypes shared by all four donors.

Germline values: CDR1 MNHEY, CDR2 SMNVEV (reference sequence). The V and J ends lost 5 bases and 7 bases respectively, with 21 bases between them. The length of the CDR3 is 16 residues. Naive CD8 isolation took CD45RO-negative cells positively selected for CCR7 and excluded terminally differentiated effector memory CD45RA+ cells. Donors were healthy HIV-negative adults without recently reported acute infections or vaccinations. The sequencing sample was made of naive CD8+ T cells sorted from blood. The genes are TRBV27 and TRBJ2-1; possibly TRBD1 for D (6 bases). The TCR was taken from a man aged 18 to 30 in good health. The CDR3 is CASSRVQGNLQNEQFF. The CDR3 region has the DNA TGTGCCAGCAGTCGAGTACAGGGCAACCTACAAAATGAGCAGTTCTTC.